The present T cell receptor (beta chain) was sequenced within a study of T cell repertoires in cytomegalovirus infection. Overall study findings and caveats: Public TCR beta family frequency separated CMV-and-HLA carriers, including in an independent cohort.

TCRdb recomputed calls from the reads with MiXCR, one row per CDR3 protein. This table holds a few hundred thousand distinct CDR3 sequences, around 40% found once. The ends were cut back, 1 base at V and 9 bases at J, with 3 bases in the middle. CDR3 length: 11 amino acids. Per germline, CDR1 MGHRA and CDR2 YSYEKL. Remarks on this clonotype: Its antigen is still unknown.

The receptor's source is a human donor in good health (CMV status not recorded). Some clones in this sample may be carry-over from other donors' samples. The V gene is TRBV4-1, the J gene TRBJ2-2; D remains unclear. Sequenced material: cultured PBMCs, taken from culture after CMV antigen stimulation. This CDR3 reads CASSQARELFF. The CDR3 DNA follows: TGCGCCAGCAGCCAAGCTCGGGAGCTGTTTTTT.